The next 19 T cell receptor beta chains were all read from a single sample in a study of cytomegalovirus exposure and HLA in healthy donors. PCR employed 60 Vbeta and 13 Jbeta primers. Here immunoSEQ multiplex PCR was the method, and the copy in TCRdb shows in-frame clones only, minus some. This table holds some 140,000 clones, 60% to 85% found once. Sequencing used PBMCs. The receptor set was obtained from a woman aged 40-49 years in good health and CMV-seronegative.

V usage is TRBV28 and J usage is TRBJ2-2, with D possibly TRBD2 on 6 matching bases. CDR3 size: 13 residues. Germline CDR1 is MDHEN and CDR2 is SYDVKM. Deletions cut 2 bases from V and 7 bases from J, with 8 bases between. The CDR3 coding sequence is TGTGCCAGCAGTTTAGGGGGAGGCGGGGAGCTGTTTTTT. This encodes CASSLGGGGELFF.

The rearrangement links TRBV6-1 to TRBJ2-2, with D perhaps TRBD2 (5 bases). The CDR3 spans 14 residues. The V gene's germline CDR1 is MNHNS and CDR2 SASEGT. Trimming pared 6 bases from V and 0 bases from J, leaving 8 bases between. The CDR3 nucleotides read TGTGCCAGCAGGGCGGGCTCGAACACCGGGGAGCTGTTTTTT. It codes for CASRAGSNTGELFF.

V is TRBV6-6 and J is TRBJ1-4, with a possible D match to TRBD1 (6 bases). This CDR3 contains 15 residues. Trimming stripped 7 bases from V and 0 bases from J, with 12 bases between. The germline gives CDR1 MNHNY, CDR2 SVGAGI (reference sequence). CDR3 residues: CASNPTGPTNEKLFF. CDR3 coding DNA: TGTGCCAGCAATCCGACAGGTCCAACTAATGAAAAACTGTTTTTT.

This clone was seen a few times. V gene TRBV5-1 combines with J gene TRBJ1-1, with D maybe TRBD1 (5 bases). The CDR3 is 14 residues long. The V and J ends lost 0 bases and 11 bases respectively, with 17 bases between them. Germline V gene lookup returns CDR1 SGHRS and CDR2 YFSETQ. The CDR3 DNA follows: TGCGCCAGCAGCTTGGCCTTAGACAGAACGGGCGCTTTCTTT. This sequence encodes CASSLALDRTGAFF.

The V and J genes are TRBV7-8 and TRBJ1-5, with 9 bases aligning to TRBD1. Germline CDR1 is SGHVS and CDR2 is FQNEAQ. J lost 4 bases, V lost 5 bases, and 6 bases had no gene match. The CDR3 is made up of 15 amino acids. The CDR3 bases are TGTGCCAGCAGCCAAGGGACAGGGCAAAATCAGCCCCAGCATTTT. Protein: CASSQGTGQNQPQHF.

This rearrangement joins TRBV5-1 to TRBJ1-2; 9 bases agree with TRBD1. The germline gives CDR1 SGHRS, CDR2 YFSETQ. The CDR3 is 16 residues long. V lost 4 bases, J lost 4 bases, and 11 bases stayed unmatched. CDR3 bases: TGCGCCAGCAGCGTAACCCCGGGACAGGGCCCCTATGGCTACACCTTC. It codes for CASSVTPGQGPYGYTF. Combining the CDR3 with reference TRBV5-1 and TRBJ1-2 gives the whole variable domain KAGVTQTPRYLIKTRGQQVTLSCSPISGHRSVSWYQQTPGQGLQFLFEYFSETQRNKGNFPGRFSGRQFSNSRSEMNVSTLELGDSALYLCASSVTPGQGPYGYTFGSGTRLTVV.

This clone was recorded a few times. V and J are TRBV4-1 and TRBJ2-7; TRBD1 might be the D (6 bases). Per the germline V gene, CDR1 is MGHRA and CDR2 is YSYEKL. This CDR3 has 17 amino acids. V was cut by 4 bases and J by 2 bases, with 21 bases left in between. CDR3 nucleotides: TGCGCCAGCAGCCCTCTTCGCGGGCAGGGGTTACCCTACGAGCAGTACTTC. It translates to CASSPLRGQGLPYEQYF.

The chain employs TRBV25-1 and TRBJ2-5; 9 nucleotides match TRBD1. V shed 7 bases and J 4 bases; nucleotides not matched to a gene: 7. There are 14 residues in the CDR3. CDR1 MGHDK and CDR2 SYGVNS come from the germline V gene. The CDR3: CASTPWGQGETQYF. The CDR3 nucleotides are TGTGCCAGCACTCCTTGGGGACAGGGAGAGACCCAGTACTTC.

CDR3 in DNA: TGTGCCAGCAGTTTGAGGTCTCAGGGAAAAGGATACGAGCAGTACTTC. Amino acids: CASSLRSQGKGYEQYF. The J gene is TRBJ2-7, the V gene TRBV28; D may be TRBD1 (5 bases). V gave up 3 bases and J gave up 4 bases, with 19 bases separating them. Germline V CDR1 and CDR2: MDHEN, SYDVKM. This CDR3 comprises 16 residues.

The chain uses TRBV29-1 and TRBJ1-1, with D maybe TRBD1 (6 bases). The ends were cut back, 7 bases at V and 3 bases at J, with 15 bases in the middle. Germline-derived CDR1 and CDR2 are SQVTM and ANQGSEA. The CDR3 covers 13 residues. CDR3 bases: TGCAGCGGTTCCGGGACACAGCACACTGAAGCTTTCTTT. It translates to CSGSGTQHTEAFF.

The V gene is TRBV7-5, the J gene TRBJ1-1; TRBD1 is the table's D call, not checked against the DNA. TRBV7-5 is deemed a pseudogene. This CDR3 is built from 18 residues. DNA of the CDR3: TGTGCCAGAAGCCAATACATCCGCCCAGGGGGGCCGAACACTGAAGCTTTCTTT. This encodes CARSQYIRPGGPNTEAFF.

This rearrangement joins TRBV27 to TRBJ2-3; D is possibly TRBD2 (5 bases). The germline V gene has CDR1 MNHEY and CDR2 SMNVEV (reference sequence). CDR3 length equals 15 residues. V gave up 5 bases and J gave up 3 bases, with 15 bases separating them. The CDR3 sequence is CASSPRRLRTDTQYF. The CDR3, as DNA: TGTGCCAGCAGTCCAAGGAGGCTACGGACAGATACGCAGTATTTT.

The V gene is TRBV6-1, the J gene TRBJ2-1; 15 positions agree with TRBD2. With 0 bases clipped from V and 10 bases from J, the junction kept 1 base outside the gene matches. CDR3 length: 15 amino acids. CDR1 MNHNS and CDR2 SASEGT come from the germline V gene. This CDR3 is CASSEAGTSGGEQFF. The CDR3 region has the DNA TGTGCCAGCAGTGAAGCGGGGACTAGCGGGGGGGAGCAGTTCTTC.

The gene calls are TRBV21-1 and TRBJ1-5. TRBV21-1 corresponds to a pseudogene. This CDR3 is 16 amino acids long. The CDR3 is CASSNPGLISNQPQHF. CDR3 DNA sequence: TGTGCCAGCAGCAACCCGGGACTCATTAGCAATCAGCCCCAGCATTTT.

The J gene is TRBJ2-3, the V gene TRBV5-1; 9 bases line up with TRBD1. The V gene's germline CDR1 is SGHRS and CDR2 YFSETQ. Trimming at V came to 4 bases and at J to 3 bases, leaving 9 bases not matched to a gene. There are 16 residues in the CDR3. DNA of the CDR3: TGCGCCAGCAGCCCCCCGGGACAGGGTACGACAGATACGCAGTATTTT. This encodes CASSPPGQGTTDTQYF.

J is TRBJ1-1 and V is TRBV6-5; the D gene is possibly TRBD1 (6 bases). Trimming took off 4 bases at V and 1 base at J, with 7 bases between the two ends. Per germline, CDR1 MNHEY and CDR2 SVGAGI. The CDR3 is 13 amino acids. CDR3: CASSSTGNTEAFF. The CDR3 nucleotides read TGTGCCAGCAGTTCGACAGGGAACACTGAAGCTTTCTTT.

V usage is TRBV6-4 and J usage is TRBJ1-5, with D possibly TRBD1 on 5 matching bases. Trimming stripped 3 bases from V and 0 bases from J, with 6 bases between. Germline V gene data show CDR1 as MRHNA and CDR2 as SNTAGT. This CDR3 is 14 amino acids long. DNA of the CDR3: TGTGCCAGCAGTGAAGGGGATAGCAATCAGCCCCAGCATTTT. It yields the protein CASSEGDSNQPQHF.

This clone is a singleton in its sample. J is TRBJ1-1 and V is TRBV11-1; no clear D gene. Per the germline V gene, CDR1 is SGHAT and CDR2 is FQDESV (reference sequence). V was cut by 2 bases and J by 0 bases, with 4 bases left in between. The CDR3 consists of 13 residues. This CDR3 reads CASSLSVNTEAFF. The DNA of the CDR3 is TGTGCCAGCAGCTTATCGGTGAACACTGAAGCTTTCTTT.

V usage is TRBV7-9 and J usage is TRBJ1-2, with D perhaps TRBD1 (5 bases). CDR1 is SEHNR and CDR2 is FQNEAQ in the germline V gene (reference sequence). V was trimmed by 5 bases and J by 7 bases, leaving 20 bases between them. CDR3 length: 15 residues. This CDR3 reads CASSPPQGRHVGYTF. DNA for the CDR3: TGTGCCAGCAGCCCCCCTCAGGGAAGGCACGTTGGCTACACCTTC.